This T cell receptor beta chain is drawn from a study of cytomegalovirus exposure and HLA in healthy donors. The PCR had 60 Vbeta and 13 Jbeta primers. Using immunoSEQ multiplex PCR, the repertoire was profiled, and TCRdb retains in-frame clones only, with some absent. The data hold 55,000 to 80,000 clones, with 85% observed a single time. Germline CDR1 and CDR2: SGHTA and FQGTGA. The CDR3 runs to 15 residues. The trim removed 5 bases at V and 4 bases at J, leaving 9 bases unmatched. Sequencing input: PBMCs. This rearrangement joins TRBV7-3 to TRBJ1-1; 8 nucleotides align to TRBD1. This TCR came from a female donor in good health and CMV-seronegative. In DNA, the CDR3 is TGTGCCAGCAGCGAGCAGGGGGCGGTGGTCACTGAAGCTTTCTTT. Protein product: CASSEQGAVVTEAFF.